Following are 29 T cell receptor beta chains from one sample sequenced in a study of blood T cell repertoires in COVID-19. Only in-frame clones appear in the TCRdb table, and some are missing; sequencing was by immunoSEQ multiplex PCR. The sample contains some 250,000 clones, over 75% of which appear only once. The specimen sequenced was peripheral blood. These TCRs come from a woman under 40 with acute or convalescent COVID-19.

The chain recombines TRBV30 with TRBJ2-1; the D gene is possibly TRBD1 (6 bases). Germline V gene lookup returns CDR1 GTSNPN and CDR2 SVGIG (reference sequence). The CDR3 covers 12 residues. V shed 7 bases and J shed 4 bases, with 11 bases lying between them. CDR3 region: CAYRVSYNEQFF. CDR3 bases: TGTGCCTACAGGGTTTCGTACAATGAGCAGTTCTTC. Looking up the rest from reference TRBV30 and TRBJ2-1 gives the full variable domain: SQTIHQWPATLVQPVGSPLSLECTVEGTSNPNLYWYRQAAGRGLQLLFYSVGIGQISSEVPQNLSASRPQDRQFILSSKKLLLSDSGFYLCAYRVSYNEQFFGPGTRLTVL.

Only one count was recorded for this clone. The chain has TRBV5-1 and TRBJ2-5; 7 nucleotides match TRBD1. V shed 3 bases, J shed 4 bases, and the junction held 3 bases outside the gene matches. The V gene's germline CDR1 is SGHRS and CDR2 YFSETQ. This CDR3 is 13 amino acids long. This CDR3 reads CASSSRTGETQYF. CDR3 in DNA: TGCGCCAGCAGCTCTCGGACAGGAGAGACCCAGTACTTC.

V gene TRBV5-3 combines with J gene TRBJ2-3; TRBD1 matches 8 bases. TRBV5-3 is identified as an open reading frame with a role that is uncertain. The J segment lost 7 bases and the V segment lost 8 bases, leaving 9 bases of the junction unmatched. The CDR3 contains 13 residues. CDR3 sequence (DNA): TGTGCCAGGATCAGGGGGCGCCGCCATACGCAGTATTTT. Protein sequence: CARIRGRRHTQYF.

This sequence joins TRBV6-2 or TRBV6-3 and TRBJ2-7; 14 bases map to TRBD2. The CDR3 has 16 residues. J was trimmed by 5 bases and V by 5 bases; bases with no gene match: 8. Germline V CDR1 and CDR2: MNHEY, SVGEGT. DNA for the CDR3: TGTGCCAGCAGTGGGACGGGACTAGCGGGAGCCCACGAGCAGTACTTC. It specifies CASSGTGLAGAHEQYF.

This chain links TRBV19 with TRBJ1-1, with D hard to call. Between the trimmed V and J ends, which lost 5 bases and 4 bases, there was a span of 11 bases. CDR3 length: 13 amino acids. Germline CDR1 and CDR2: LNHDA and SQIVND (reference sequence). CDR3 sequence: CASSHGSITEAFF. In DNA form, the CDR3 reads TGTGCCAGTAGTCACGGTAGTATCACTGAAGCTTTCTTT.

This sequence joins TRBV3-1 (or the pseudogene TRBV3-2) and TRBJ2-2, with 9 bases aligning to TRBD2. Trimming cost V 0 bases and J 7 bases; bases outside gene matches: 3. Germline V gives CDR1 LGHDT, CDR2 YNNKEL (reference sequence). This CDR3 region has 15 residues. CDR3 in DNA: TGTGCCAGCAGCCAAGAGGGACTAGCTCTCGGGGAGCTGTTTTTT. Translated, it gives CASSQEGLALGELFF.

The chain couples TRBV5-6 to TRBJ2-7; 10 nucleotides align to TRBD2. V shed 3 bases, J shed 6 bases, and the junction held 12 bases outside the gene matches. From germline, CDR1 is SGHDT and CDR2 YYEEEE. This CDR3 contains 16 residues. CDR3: CASSSPSGRALGEQYF. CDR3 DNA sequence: TGTGCCAGCAGCTCGCCCAGCGGGAGGGCCTTAGGCGAGCAGTACTTC. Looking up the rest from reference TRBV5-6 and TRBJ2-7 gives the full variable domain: DAGVTQSPTHLIKTRGQQVTLRCSPKSGHDTVSWYQQALGQGPQFIFQYYEEEERQRGNFPDRFSGHQFPNYSSELNVNALLLGDSALYLCASSSPSGRALGEQYFGPGTRLTVT.

In nucleotides, the CDR3 is TGTGCCAGTAGTAATCTGGGACAGCAGATACCTTATGGCTACACCTTC. Residues: CASSNLGQQIPYGYTF. The genes are TRBV19 and TRBJ1-2; TRBD1 matches 7 bases. From germline, CDR1 is LNHDA and CDR2 SQIVND (reference sequence). J gave up 5 bases and V 4 bases, and 13 bases lay outside the gene matches. The CDR3 totals 16 residues.

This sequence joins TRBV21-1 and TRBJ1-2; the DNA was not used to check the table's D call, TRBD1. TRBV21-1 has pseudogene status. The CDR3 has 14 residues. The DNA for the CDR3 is TGTGCCAGCAGCCAAGCGTGGACAGTCTATGGCTACACCTTC. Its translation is CASSQAWTVYGYTF.

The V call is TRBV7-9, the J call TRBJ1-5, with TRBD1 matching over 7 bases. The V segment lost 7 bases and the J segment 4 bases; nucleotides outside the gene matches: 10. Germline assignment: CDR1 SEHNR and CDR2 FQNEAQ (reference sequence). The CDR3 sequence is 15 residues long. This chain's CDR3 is CASTPGTALNQPQHF. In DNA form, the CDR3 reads TGTGCCAGCACGCCTGGGACAGCGTTAAATCAGCCCCAGCATTTT.

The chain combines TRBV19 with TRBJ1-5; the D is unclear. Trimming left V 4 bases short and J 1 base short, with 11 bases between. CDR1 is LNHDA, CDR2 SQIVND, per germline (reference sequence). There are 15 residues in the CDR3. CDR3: CASSTHTPSNQPQHF. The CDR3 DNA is TGTGCCAGTAGTACCCACACCCCAAGCAATCAGCCCCAGCATTTT.

CDR3 nucleotides: TGTGCCAGCGACACTTGGGGCGGGACGAACACCGGGGAGCTGTTTTTT. This encodes CASDTWGGTNTGELFF. The chain joins TRBV11-2 to TRBJ2-2; a weak D match, TRBD2 (6 bases). The CDR3 is 16 residues long. CDR1 SGHAT and CDR2 FQNNGV come from the germline V gene. Trimming shortened V by 8 bases and J by 0 bases, and 16 bases separated the two germline ends.

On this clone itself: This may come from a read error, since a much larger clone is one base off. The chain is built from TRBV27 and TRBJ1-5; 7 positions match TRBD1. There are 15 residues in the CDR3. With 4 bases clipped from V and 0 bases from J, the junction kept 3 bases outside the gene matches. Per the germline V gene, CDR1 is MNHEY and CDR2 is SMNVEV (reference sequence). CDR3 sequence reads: CASSSDRTSNQPQHF. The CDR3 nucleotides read TGTGCCAGCAGTTCGGACAGGACTAGCAATCAGCCCCAGCATTTT.

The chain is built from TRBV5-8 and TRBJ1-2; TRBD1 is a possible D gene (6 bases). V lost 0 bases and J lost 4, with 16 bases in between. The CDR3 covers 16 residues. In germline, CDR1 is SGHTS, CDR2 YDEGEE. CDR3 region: CASSLGVRQAGYGYTF. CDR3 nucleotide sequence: TGTGCCAGCAGCTTGGGTGTCCGACAGGCCGGCTATGGCTACACCTTC.

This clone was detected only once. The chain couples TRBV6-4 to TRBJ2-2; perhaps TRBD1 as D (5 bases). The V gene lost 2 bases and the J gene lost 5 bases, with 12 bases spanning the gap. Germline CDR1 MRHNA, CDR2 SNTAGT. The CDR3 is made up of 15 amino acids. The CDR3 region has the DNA TGTGCCAGCAGTGACGAGACAGTGGGGACCGGGGAGCTGTTTTTT. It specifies CASSDETVGTGELFF.

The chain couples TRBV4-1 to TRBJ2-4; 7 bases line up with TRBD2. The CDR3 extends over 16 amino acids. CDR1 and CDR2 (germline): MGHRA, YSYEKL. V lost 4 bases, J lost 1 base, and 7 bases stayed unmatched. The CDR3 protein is CASSRAGDWAKNIQYF. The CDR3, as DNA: TGCGCCAGCAGCCGGGCGGGGGACTGGGCCAAAAACATTCAGTACTTC.

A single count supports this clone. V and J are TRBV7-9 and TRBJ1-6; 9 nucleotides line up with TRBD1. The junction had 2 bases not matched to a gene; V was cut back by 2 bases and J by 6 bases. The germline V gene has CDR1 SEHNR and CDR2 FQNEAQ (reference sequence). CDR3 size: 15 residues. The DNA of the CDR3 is TGTGCCAGCAGCTTATCGACAGGGGGTAATTCACCCCTCCACTTT. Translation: CASSLSTGGNSPLHF.

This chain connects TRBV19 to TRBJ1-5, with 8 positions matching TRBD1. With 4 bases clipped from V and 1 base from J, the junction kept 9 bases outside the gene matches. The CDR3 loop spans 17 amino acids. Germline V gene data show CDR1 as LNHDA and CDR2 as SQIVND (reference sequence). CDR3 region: CASSNPGGAGSNQPQHF. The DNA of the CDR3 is TGTGCCAGTAGTAATCCAGGGGGCGCGGGGAGCAATCAGCCCCAGCATTTT.

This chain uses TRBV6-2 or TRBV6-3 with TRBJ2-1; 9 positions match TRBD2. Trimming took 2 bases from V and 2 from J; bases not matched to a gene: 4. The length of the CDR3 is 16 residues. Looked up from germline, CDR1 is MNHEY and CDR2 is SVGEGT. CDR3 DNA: TGTGCCAGCAGTTACGCGGTAGCGGGAGCCTACAATGAGCAGTTCTTC. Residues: CASSYAVAGAYNEQFF.

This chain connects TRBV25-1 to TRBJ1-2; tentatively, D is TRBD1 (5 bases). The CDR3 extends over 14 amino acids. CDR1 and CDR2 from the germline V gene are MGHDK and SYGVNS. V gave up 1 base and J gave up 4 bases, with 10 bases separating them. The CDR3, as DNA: TGTGCCAGCAGTGAATCCGGGGACTTCTATGGCTACACCTTC. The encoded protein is CASSESGDFYGYTF.

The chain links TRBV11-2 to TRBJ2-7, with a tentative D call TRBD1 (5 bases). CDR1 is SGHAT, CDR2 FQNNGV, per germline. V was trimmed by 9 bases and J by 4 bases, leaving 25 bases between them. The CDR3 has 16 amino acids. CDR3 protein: CASSRQGTASRYEQYF. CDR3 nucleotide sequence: TGTGCCAGTAGTAGGCAGGGTACGGCAAGCCGATACGAGCAGTACTTC.

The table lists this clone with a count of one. The CDR3 DNA reads as TGTGCCAGCAGCCCCGTGGTTAGGGGGCGAGGCTATGGCTACACCTTC. The encoded protein is CASSPVVRGRGYGYTF. This chain connects TRBV3-1 (or the pseudogene TRBV3-2) to TRBJ1-2, with 7 bases aligning to TRBD1. Germline V CDR1 and CDR2: LGHDT, YNNKEL (reference sequence). Trimming cost V 4 bases and J 4 bases; bases outside gene matches: 12. CDR3 size: 16 residues.

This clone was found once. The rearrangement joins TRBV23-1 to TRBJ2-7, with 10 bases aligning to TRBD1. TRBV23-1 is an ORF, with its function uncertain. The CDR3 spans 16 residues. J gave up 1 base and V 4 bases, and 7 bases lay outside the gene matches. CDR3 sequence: CASSRPGTGDSYEQYF. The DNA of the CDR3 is TGCGCCAGCAGTCGGCCCGGGACAGGGGATTCCTACGAGCAGTACTTC.

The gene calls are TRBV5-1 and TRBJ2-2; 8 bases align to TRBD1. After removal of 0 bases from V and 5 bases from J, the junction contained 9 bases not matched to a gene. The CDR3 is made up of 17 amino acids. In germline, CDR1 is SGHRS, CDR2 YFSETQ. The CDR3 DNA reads TGCGCCAGCAGCTTGGGCCCTTCGACAGGGGTGACCGGGGAGCTGTTTTTT. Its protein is CASSLGPSTGVTGELFF. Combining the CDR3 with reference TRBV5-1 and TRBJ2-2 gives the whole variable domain KAGVTQTPRYLIKTRGQQVTLSCSPISGHRSVSWYQQTPGQGLQFLFEYFSETQRNKGNFPGRFSGRQFSNSRSEMNVSTLELGDSALYLCASSLGPSTGVTGELFFGEGSRLTVL.

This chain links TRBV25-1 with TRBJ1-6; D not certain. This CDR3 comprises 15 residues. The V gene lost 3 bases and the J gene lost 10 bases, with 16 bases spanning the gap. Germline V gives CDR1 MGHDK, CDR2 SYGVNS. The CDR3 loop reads CASSESTGAGSPLHF. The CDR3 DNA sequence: TGTGCCAGCAGTGAGTCGACGGGTGCGGGGTCACCCCTCCACTTT.

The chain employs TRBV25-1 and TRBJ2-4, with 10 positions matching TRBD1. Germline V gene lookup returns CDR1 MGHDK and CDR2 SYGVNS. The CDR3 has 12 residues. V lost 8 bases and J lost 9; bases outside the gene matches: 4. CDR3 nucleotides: TGTGCCAGCGGACAGGGGGAGGCCATTCAGTACTTC. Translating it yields CASGQGEAIQYF.

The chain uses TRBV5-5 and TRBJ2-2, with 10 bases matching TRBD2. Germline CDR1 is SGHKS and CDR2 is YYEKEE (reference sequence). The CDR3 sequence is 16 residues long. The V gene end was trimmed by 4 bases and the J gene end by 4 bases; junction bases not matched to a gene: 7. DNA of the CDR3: TGTGCCAGCAGCGCCGGACTAGCGGTGGTCACCGGGGAGCTGTTTTTT. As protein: CASSAGLAVVTGELFF.

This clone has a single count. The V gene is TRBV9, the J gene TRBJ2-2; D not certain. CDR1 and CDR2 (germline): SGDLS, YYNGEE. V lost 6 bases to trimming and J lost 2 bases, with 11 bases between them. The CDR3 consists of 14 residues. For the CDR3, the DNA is TGTGCCAGCACTAAGCGTCTCAACACCGGGGAGCTGTTTTTT. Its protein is CASTKRLNTGELFF.

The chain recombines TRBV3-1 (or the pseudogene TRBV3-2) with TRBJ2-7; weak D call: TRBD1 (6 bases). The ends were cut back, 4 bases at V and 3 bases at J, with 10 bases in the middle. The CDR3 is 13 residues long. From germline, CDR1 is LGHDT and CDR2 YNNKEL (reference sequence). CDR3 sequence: CASSRGTSYEQYF. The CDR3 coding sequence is TGTGCCAGCAGCCGAGGGACAAGCTACGAGCAGTACTTC.